The following is a T cell receptor beta chain sequence with its context. Antigen: not known. A multiplex PCR was run with 60 Vbeta primers and 13 Jbeta primers. Sequencing used immunoSEQ multiplex PCR; TCRdb keeps in-frame clones, though not all of them. Among approximately 150,000 clones, roughly 70% were seen once, and the ten largest hold less than 5%. Germline V gene lookup returns CDR1 KGHSH and CDR2 LQKENI. The CDR3 has 16 amino acids. Trimming took 2 bases from V and 1 from J, leaving 14 bases between them. These data are taken from a study of cytomegalovirus exposure and HLA in healthy donors. Study conclusions and caveats: The authors listed 164 TCR beta chains as cytomegalovirus-associated. CMV serostatus was the only recorded immune exposure for donors.

This receptor was taken from a man in his fifties or sixties in good health and CMV-seronegative. The chain links TRBV18 to TRBJ2-5, with D perhaps matching TRBD2 (6 bases). Sequenced sample: PBMCs. The CDR3 loop reads CASSPAGWEAQETQYF. DNA of the CDR3: TGTGCCAGCTCACCAGCGGGATGGGAGGCCCAAGAGACCCAGTACTTC. Filled out from reference TRBV18 and TRBJ2-5, the complete variable domain reads NAGVMQNPRHLVRRRGQEARLRCSPMKGHSHVYWYRQLPEEGLKFMVYLQKENIIDESGMPKERFSAEFPKEGPSILRIQQVVRGDSAAYFCASSPAGWEAQETQYFGPGTRLLVL.